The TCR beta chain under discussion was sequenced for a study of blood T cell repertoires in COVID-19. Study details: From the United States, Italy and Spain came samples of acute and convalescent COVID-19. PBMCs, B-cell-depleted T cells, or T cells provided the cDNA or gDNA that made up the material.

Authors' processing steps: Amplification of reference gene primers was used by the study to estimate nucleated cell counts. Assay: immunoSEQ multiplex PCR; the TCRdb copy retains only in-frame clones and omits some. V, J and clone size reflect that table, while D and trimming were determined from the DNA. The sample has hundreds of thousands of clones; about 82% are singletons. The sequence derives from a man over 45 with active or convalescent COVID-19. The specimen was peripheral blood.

CDR3 residues: CSALWGLGMYF. In nucleotides, the CDR3 is TGCAGTGCTCTTTGGGGGCTGGGGATGTATTTT. This chain connects TRBV20-1 to TRBJ1-3, with D perhaps matching TRBD1 (6 bases). This CDR3 has 11 residues. Germline V lookup: CDR1 DFQATT, CDR2 SNEGSKA (reference sequence). V lost 5 bases, J lost 16 bases, and 18 bases lay in between.